This T cell receptor beta chain was observed in a study of T cell repertoires in cytomegalovirus infection. The CDR3 is 17 amino acids. Trimming at V came to 3 bases and at J to 2 bases, leaving 8 bases not matched to a gene. Each CDR3 protein is one row after TCRdb ran MiXCR on the reads. Of fewer than 550,000 distinct CDR3 sequences in the sample, 15% to 20% are singletons; the top ten hold around 25%. This TCR was recovered from a human donor in good health (CMV status not recorded). Some clones in this sample may be carry-over from other donors' samples. The chain joins TRBV12-3 or TRBV12-4 to TRBJ2-7, with 12 bases aligning to TRBD2. The sequenced sample consisted of CD8+ T cells from PBMCs. Written as DNA, the CDR3 is TGTGCCAGCAGTTTGACTAGCGGGAGTCCCTCCCCCTACGAGCAGTACTTC. It translates to CASSLTSGSPSPYEQYF.